This T cell receptor beta chain was sequenced for a study of T-cell reconstitution after alpha-beta-depleted transplantation in children. Study-wide findings and caveats: The origin of high day-60 TCRbeta diversity in some patients lay in surviving recipient T cells and thymic progenitors. Several hundred expanded graft clones reportedly were the source of alpha-beta T cells about two months after transplant. Newly produced T cells mostly accounted for T-cell counts and diversity one year post-transplant.

Germline V gene lookup returns CDR1 SGHRS and CDR2 YFSETQ. Trimming left V 1 base short and J 2 bases short, with 21 bases between. CDR3 length: 18 amino acids. A word on this clonotype: What it binds is not known.

Preparation of the TCRbeta library used unique molecular identifiers. TCRdb re-called the PCR reads through MiXCR, storing one row per CDR3 protein. The sample carries around 500,000 distinct CDR3 sequences, more than 20% recorded once. This specimen was PBMCs, mostly from graft donor cells, taken 360 days after TCRalphabeta/CD19-depleted stem cell transplant. This clonotype originated in a boy under two years old who had a stem cell transplant for acute myeloid leukemia, so the T cells may come from the graft donor. V usage is TRBV5-1 and J usage is TRBJ2-5, with a weak D call TRBD1 (5 bases). As DNA, the CDR3 is TGCGCCAGCAGCTTGATTTCCGGCTTGACAGTTATACAAGAGACCCAGTACTTC. Protein product: CASSLISGLTVIQETQYF.